The sequence of this TCR beta chain was determined in a study of T cells in Graves' hyperthyroidism and ophthalmopathy (dated by TCRdb to between 2018 and 2020). In the study overall: To identify TCR V-J signatures that set the groups apart, the researchers used a discovery cohort of roughly 100 patients, made up of around 40 with Graves' ophthalmopathy and some 56 with stable Graves' hyperthyroidism. In addition, the study compared T-cell repertoires in thyroid tissue and in blood from several Graves' hyperthyroidism patients. An independent validation cohort of about 19 hyperthyroidism patients and about 15 patients who later progressed to ophthalmopathy tested prospective prediction of ophthalmopathy. TCR Vbeta CDR3 sequencing of approximately 140 peripheral blood samples (under 45 ophthalmopathy, 75 or so hyperthyroidism and roughly 17 progressor patients) is reported in the paper. Following sampling, methimazole starting at 30 mg daily was given to hyperthyroidism patients, and high-dose intravenous methylprednisolone was given to ophthalmopathy patients. The roughly 100 discovery patients were randomly divided into training and test sets at a 7:3 ratio. The full study reports these points: In validation, the model predicted progression to ophthalmopathy a median of roughly 6.2 months before onset, with over 60% sensitivity and about 75% specificity. Ophthalmopathy was separated from stable hyperthyroidism by a 13 V-J signature model, with 85% to 90% sensitivity and approximately 81% specificity obtained in cross-validation and 80%/75% obtained in testing. No statistical method was used to set the sample size in advance, and investigators knew the group allocation. Most expanded thyroid clonotypes (frequency above 0.001) were also detected in blood, suggesting blood repertoires may reflect thyroid immune responses.

The TCR beta CDR3 regions were amplified from the RNA transcripts. The first round of RT-PCR for the TCR CDR3 was performed with the HTBI primer set and the Qiagen OneStep RT-PCR kit. A second multiplex PCR round built the libraries, followed by size selection and purification. Sequencing of the libraries was done on an Illumina HiSeq2000 using paired-end 100 bp reads. The published analysis was carried out like this. Raw data were processed with SOAPnuke, discarding reads with adapters, uncalled bases, mean Phred below 15, or no exact constant-primer or identifier match. High-quality paired reads were merged with COPE v1.2.5, and unique nucleotide sequences were defined as clonotypes. MiTCR v1.1 was used to align the clonotypes against IMGT TRBV, TRBD and TRBJ reference segments. Analysis was restricted to V-J combinations with a frequency above 0.0001, which covered 99.2% of repertoires. The TCS score was defined as F50 (clonal expansion) divided by E x V (chaos), with BLOSUM62-based TCRdist calculated between CDR3 peptides within each V-J. Welch's t-statistics and random forest reduced 500 to 650 V-J features to fewer than 15, which were used in a naive Bayes classifier (R e1071). The similarity between thyroid and blood repertoires was quantified using the Morisita-Horn index. Clones were called with MiXCR by TCRdb after fastp trimmed the public reads at Q25, and only in-frame beta chains were retained. Entries that share a CDR3 protein sequence are merged under the most common genes and DNA. For this entry, the V and J calls and clone size follow TCRdb and not the study's own pipeline. The sample records more than 550,000 distinct CDR3 sequences, 45% of which are singletons. Under 8.5% of the sample is held by the ten biggest clonotypes.

Cut back by 6 bases and 3 bases, the V and J ends lie 8 bases apart. The germline V gene supplies CDR1 SNHLY and CDR2 FYNNEI. The CDR3 runs 13 residues from the cysteine to the phenylalanine. Just the 39-base CDR3 DNA is kept, in frame starting at base 1. Worth noting for this clonotype: Its antigen remains unidentified. Per-base qualities were not stored, and no clone one base away is much larger.

Exclusion was applied to patients with uncontrolled infections, other autoimmune diseases, pregnancy or lactation. Diagnoses relied on clinical symptoms, serum thyroxine and TRAb, thyroid ultrasound and orbital computed tomography. Total RNA was extracted with Trizol reagent, and quality was checked on an Agilent 2100 Bioanalyzer. Recombination connected TRBV2 to TRBJ1-4, with the D gene not confidently named. The sequencing input was peripheral blood or thyroid tissue (not recorded which). This clonotype was obtained from an adult man with Graves' disease, either hyperthyroidism or ophthalmopathy (not recorded which). The base sequence is TGTGCCAGCAGGAATCGTGCTAATGAAAAACTGTTTTTT. This gives the protein CASRNRANEKLFF.